The rows below give T cell receptor beta chains drawn from one sample of a study of Ad26.COV2.S vaccination and SARS-CoV-2 variants. Method: immunoSEQ multiplex PCR; TCRdb's copy keeps in-frame clones and lacks some. This table has about 350,000 clones, 86% appearing once. The input for sequencing was peripheral blood, taken in a trial of Ad26.COV2.S vaccine versus placebo. The receptors were sampled from a person between 18 and 65 years old who received the Ad26.COV2.S COVID-19 vaccine or a placebo. Each CDR3 is given with its conserved first and last residue. D genes are given only for firm matches. A clone size is listed for some rows: how often the clone was seen (once, few, many), or a class if it is expanded.

V gene	J gene	clone size	D gene	CDR3 DNA	CDR3 protein
TRBV5-3	TRBJ2-7	-	TRBD2	TGTGCCAGCGGCCAGCGGGGGGGCACGAACGAGCAGTACTTC	CASGQRGGTNEQYF
TRBV6-2/TRBV6-3	TRBJ1-2	once	-	TGTGCCAGCAGTTACAGTGGCTCAGGGTTCAACTATGGCTACACCTTC	CASSYSGSGFNYGYTF
TRBV5-3	TRBJ1-3	-	-	TGTGCCGACCCCCATGGGTCTCCTCTCTCTGGAAACACCATATATTTT	CADPHGSPLSGNTIYF
TRBV4-3	TRBJ1-1	-	TRBD1	TGCGCCAGCAGCCAAGAACAGGGGGCAGTTTACACTGAAGCTTTCTTT	CASSQEQGAVYTEAFF
TRBV7-6	TRBJ2-7	medium-sized	TRBD2	TGTGCCAGCAGCTTATTGACTAGCGGGAGGGCCGTCGAGCAGTACTTC	CASSLLTSGRAVEQYF
TRBV2	TRBJ2-1	-	-	TGTGCCAGCACTGAGAGGAGCTCCTACAATGAGCAGTTCTTC	CASTERSSYNEQFF
TRBV28	TRBJ2-1	-	TRBD2	TGTGCCAGCACGGCTAGCGGGAGTGTTTCCTACAATGAGCAGTTCTTC	CASTASGSVSYNEQFF
TRBV10-3	TRBJ1-4	-	-	TGTGCCATCAGTGATGGGGCAGGGGCTACCGAAAAACTGTTTTTT	CAISDGAGATEKLFF
TRBV10-3	TRBJ2-5	-	-	TGTGCCACCCCCGTAAGGCAGGAGGTACAAGAGACCCAGTACTTC	CATPVRQEVQETQYF
TRBV27	TRBJ1-1	-	-	TGTGCCAGCAGTTCGGGGCCGCGATTGAACACTGAAGCTTTCTTT	CASSSGPRLNTEAFF
TRBV28	TRBJ2-2	-	TRBD2	TGTGCCAGCAGTTTATTGGGACTAGCAAGGGGCGGGGAGCTGTTTTTT	CASSLLGLARGGELFF
TRBV29-1	TRBJ1-1	-	TRBD1	TGCAGCGTGATGGACAGGGGGCGCGAAGCTTTCTTT	CSVMDRGREAFF
TRBV30	TRBJ1-1	-	TRBD1	TGTGCCTGGAGGCCTAGGGGGCTGGGCACTGAAGCTTTCTTT	CAWRPRGLGTEAFF
TRBV11-2	TRBJ1-1	-	-	TGTGCCAGCAGCTTCGGCAGGGTGGCTGAAGCTTTCTTT	CASSFGRVAEAFF
TRBV28	TRBJ2-3	-	TRBD2	TGTGCCAGCAGTTTATGGGCCCGGAGCGGGGGGTCGTCAGATACGCAGTATTTT	CASSLWARSGGSSDTQYF
TRBV3-1/TRBV3-2	TRBJ2-5	once	-	TGTGCCAGCAGCCAAGATGTTGCGCGGCGTGGGACCCAGTACTTC	CASSQDVARRGTQYF